This T cell receptor beta chain appears in the sequencing data of a study of beta chain features in type 1 diabetes. Expressed TCRB transcripts were sequenced because the isolated RNA had all been reverse transcribed beforehand. Assay used: immunoSEQ multiplex PCR; TCRdb lists only in-frame clones, some missing. The repertoire consists of about 130,000 clones, with about a tenth occurring once and the leading ten covering around 0.7%. Germline V gives CDR1 LNHDA, CDR2 SQIVND (reference sequence). The CDR3 contains 16 residues. The V gene end was trimmed by 2 bases and the J gene end by 0 bases; junction bases not matched to a gene: 6.

This chain uses TRBV19 with TRBJ1-1; TRBD1 agrees at 7 bases. The sequence was obtained from a man younger than 30 in good health. Sample: central memory CD4+ T cells from blood. The DNA of the CDR3 is TGTGCCAGTAGTATATCGACAGGGCGTATGAACACTGAAGCTTTCTTT. Translation gives CASSISTGRMNTEAFF. Full variable domain (missing parts from reference TRBV19 and TRBJ1-1): DGGITQSPKYLFRKEGQNVTLSCEQNLNHDAMYWYRQDPGQGLRLIYYSQIVNDFQKGDIAEGYSVSREKKESFPLTVTSAQKNPTAFYLCASSISTGRMNTEAFFGQGTRLTVV.